The entry that follows covers one TCR beta chain sequence. The data derive from a study of blood T cell repertoires in COVID-19. Germline CDR1 SGHNT, CDR2 YYREEE (reference sequence). This CDR3 region has 16 residues. V gave up 0 bases and J gave up 8 bases; unmatched junction bases: 11. Assay used: immunoSEQ multiplex PCR; TCRdb lists only in-frame clones, some missing. The sample contains approximately 130,000 clones, 55% to 75% of which appear only once. The TCR comes from a woman in her sixties or seventies with acute or convalescent COVID-19. Material for sequencing was peripheral blood. The chain couples TRBV5-4 to TRBJ1-2; the match to TRBD1 covers 9 bases. The chain's CDR3 is CASSLAGTGQVFGYTF. Written as DNA, the CDR3 is TGTGCCAGCAGCTTGGCCGGGACAGGGCAGGTGTTCGGCTACACCTTC.